A selection of T cell receptor beta chains follows, all from one sample in a study of PD-1 blockade in classical Hodgkin lymphoma. The method was immunoSEQ multiplex PCR; TCRdb's version includes in-frame clones alone and lacks a portion of them. The repertoire holds roughly 41,000 clones, with 70% to 90% as singletons. The specimen was peripheral blood mononuclear cells (PBMCs), collected before the second cycle of nivolumab. These receptor sequences come from a human donor with classical Hodgkin lymphoma. Each CDR3 is given with its conserved first and last residue. D genes are given only for firm matches. A row's size may be missing; if present it is once, few, many or a size class.

v_gene,j_gene,abundance,d_gene,CDR3nt,CDR3aa
TRBV19,TRBJ2-4,NA,NA,TGTGCCAGTAGTAACAGAGATGGCATTCAGTACTTC,CASSNRDGIQYF
TRBV27,TRBJ2-7,NA,NA,TGTGCCAGCAGTTCTGCACGTACTACCTACGAGCAGTACTTC,CASSSARTTYEQYF
TRBV27,TRBJ2-2,once,NA,TGTGCCAGCACCTTTAGCGGCACCGGGGAGCTGTTTTTT,CASTFSGTGELFF
TRBV10-2,TRBJ2-2,NA,TRBD1,TGCGCCAGCAGTCAAACAGGGGGCCCAAACACCGGGGAGCTGTTTTTT,CASSQTGGPNTGELFF
TRBV11-3,TRBJ1-5,NA,NA,TGTGCCAGCAGCCCGGACGGGAATCAGCCCCAGCATTTT,CASSPDGNQPQHF
TRBV14,TRBJ2-3,NA,NA,TGTGCCAGCAGCCAAGAGCCAGGACAGCCCACAGATACGCAGTATTTT,CASSQEPGQPTDTQYF
TRBV4-1,TRBJ1-5,NA,NA,TGCGCCAGCAGCTACGAGAACCCCGATCAGCCCCAGCATTTT,CASSYENPDQPQHF
TRBV4-2,TRBJ2-7,NA,TRBD2,TGTGCCAGCAGCCAAGCGGTTGCAGCGGGAGGCTACGAGCAGTACTTC,CASSQAVAAGGYEQYF
TRBV13,TRBJ1-1,few,NA,TGTGCCAGCAGCCCGAGGACTGAAGCTTTCTTT,CASSPRTEAFF
TRBV28,TRBJ2-1,once,TRBD2,TGTGCCAGCAGTCCTGGGACTAGCGGGGGGTACAATGAGCAGTTCTTC,CASSPGTSGGYNEQFF
TRBV7-9,TRBJ1-2,NA,TRBD1,TGTGCCAGCAGCTTAGCGGCCGGGACAGGTCTCCTAGCTAACTATGGCTACACCTTC,CASSLAAGTGLLANYGYTF
TRBV10-3,TRBJ2-7,NA,NA,TGTGCCATCAGCGGCGGTTACGAGCAGTACTTC,CAISGGYEQYF
TRBV10-1,TRBJ1-2,NA,NA,TGCGCCAGCAGTGATGGCAGGGGTTATGGCTACACCTTC,CASSDGRGYGYTF
TRBV23-1,TRBJ1-1,NA,TRBD1,TGCGCCAGCAGTCACCCGGGGGAGGGGGCCTCTGAAGCTTTCTTT,CASSHPGEGASEAFF
TRBV9,TRBJ2-7,NA,TRBD1,TGTGCCAGCAGCGTATCACAGGGGGCCTACGAGCAGTACTTC,CASSVSQGAYEQYF
TRBV10-3,TRBJ2-6,NA,TRBD2,TGTGCCATCAATATTGGACTAGCGGGAGGACCTGGGGCCAACGTCCTGACTTTC,CAINIGLAGGPGANVLTF
TRBV5-4,TRBJ2-3,NA,TRBD2,TGTGCCAGCAGCTTGTCTAGCGGGCGCACAGATACGCAGTATTTT,CASSLSSGRTDTQYF
TRBV2,TRBJ2-1,once,NA,TGTGCCAGCAGTGCGGGGCTAAATGAGCAGTTCTTC,CASSAGLNEQFF
TRBV2,TRBJ2-7,once,NA,TGTGCCAGCAGTGACCCCGAGCAGTACTTC,CASSDPEQYF
TRBV18,TRBJ2-7,NA,NA,TGTGCCAGCTCACCATTCGGGGCAGGGCTATCCTACGAGCAGTACTTC,CASSPFGAGLSYEQYF
TRBV6-6,TRBJ1-2,NA,NA,TGTGCCAGCAGTTACCGGGAAGGGGTTGCCTATGGCTACACCTTC,CASSYREGVAYGYTF
TRBV6-6,TRBJ2-7,NA,TRBD2,TGTGCCAGCAGTTACGGGAGGGTCCGAGAGCAGTACTTC,CASSYGRVREQYF
TRBV7-3,TRBJ2-1,NA,NA,TGTGCCAGCAGCTTAGTGTACGGTTCCTACAATGAGCAGTTCTTC,CASSLVYGSYNEQFF
TRBV7-9,TRBJ2-7,NA,NA,TGTGCCAGCAGCTTAGTTCCAGGGGGGAACGAGCAGTACTTC,CASSLVPGGNEQYF
TRBV5-4,TRBJ1-2,once,TRBD1,TGTGCCAGCAGTTTTCAGGGGGCAGCATATGGCTACACCTTC,CASSFQGAAYGYTF
TRBV4-1,TRBJ1-2,NA,NA,TGCGCCAGCAGCCAAGATCGCGGGTATTATGGCTACACCTTC,CASSQDRGYYGYTF
TRBV7-3,TRBJ1-1,NA,TRBD1,TGTGCCAGCAGCCTCGTCCCGGGACAGGGTTTCACTGAAGCTTTCTTT,CASSLVPGQGFTEAFF
TRBV18,TRBJ2-1,NA,NA,TGTGCCAGCTCACCACCCGAGCGGTTAACCTACAATGAGCAGTTCTTC,CASSPPERLTYNEQFF
TRBV7-8,TRBJ1-1,NA,NA,TGTGCCAGCAGCCGCTTGGGTAGAGAAGCTTTCTTT,CASSRLGREAFF
TRBV14,TRBJ1-2,NA,NA,TGTGCCAGCAGTCAAGAGGGCCCTTACTATGGCTACACCTTC,CASSQEGPYYGYTF
TRBV28,TRBJ1-5,NA,TRBD1,TGTGCCAGCACAGGGGGCGTTTACAATCAGCCCCAGCATTTT,CASTGGVYNQPQHF
TRBV27,TRBJ2-3,NA,TRBD2,TGTGCCAGCAGTTTTCGACAGGGCCTAGCTAGCGGGAGGGCGCCGTCAGATACGCAGTATTTT,CASSFRQGLASGRAPSDTQYF
TRBV18,TRBJ2-1,NA,TRBD1,TGTGCCAGCTCACCACGGGGACAGTACAATGAGCAGTTCTTC,CASSPRGQYNEQFF
TRBV18,TRBJ1-5,NA,NA,TGTGCCAGCTCACCACCATCGGGGGGTAGAAATCAGCCCCAGCATTTT,CASSPPSGGRNQPQHF
TRBV19,TRBJ2-2,NA,NA,TGTGCCAGTTTGTCCGGGAACGGAGGGTCACCTCCCACCGGGGAGCTGTTTTTT,CASLSGNGGSPPTGELFF
TRBV12-5,TRBJ2-1,NA,NA,TGTGCTAGTGGCAGCGAGGAGGGGCCCTACAATGAGCAGTTCTTC,CASGSEEGPYNEQFF
TRBV11-3,TRBJ2-2,NA,TRBD1,TGTGCCAGCAGCTTTTATCCCGACAGGGACATCGGGGAGCTGTTTTTT,CASSFYPDRDIGELFF